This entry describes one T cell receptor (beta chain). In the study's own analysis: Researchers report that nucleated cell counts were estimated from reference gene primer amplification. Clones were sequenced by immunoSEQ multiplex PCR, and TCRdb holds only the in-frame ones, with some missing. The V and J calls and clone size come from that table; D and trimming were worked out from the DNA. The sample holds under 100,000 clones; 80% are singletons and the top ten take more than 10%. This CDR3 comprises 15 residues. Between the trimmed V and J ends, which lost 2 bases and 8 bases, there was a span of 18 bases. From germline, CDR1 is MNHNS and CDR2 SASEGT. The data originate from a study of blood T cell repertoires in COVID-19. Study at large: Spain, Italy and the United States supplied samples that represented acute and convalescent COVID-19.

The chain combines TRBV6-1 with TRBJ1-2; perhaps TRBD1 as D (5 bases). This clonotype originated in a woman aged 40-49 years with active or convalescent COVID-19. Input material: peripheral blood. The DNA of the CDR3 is TGTGCCAGCAGTGAAAATAGTGGAGCTGGGGCCGGCTACACCTTC. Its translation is CASSENSGAGAGYTF.